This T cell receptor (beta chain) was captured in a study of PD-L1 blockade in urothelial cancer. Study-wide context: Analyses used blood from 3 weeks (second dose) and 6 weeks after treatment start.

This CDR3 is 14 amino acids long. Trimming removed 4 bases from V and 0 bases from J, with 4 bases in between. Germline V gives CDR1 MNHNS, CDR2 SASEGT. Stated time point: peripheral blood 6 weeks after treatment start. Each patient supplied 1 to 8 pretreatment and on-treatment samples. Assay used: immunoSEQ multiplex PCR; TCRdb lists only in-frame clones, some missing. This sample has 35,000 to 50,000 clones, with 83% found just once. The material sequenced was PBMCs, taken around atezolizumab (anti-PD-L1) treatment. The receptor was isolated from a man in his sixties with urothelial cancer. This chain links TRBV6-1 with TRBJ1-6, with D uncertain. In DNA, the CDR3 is TGTGCCAGCAGTGCGAGCTCCTATAATTCACCCCTCCACTTT. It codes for CASSASSYNSPLHF.